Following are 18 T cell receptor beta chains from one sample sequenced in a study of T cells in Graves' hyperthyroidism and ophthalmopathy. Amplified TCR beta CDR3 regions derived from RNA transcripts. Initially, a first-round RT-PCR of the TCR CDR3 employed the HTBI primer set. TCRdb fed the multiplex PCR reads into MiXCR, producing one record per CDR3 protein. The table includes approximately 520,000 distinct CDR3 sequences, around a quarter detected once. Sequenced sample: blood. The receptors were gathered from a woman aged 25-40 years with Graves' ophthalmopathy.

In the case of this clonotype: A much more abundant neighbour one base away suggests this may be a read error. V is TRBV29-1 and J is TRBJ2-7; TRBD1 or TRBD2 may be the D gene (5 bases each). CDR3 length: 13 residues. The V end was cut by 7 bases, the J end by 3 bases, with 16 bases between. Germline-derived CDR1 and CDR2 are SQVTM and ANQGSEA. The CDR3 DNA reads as TGCAGCGCTACATCCGGGGCCGTCTACGAGCAGTACTTC. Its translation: CSATSGAVYEQYF.

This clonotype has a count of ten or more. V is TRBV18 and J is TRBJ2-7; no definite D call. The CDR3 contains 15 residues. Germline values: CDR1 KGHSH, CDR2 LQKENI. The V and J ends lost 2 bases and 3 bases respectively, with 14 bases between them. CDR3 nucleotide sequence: TGTGCCAGCTCACCAGAGAGCCGCCAGCTCTACGAGCAGTACTTC. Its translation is CASSPESRQLYEQYF.

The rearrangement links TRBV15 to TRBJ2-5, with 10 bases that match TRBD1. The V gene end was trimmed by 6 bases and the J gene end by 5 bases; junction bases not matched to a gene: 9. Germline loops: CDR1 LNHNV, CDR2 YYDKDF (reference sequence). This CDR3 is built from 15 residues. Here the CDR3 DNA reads TGTGCCACCAGTCGGGACAGGGGAAGTGGGGAGACCCAGTACTTC. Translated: CATSRDRGSGETQYF.

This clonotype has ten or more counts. The CDR3 coding sequence is TGTGCCAGCAGCTTAACCGGGCTAACCTACGAGCAGTACTTC. Its protein is CASSLTGLTYEQYF. This chain uses TRBV7-9 with TRBJ2-7; unclear D gene. The V gene's germline CDR1 is SEHNR and CDR2 FQNEAQ (reference sequence). Deletions cut 2 bases from V and 2 bases from J, with 10 bases between. CDR3 length: 14 residues.

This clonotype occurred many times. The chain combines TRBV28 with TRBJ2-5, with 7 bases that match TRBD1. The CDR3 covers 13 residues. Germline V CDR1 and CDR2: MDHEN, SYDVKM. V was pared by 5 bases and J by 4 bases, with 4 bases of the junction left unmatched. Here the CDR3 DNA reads TGTGCCAGCAGTGCAACAGGGGTAGAGACCCAGTACTTC. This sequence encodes CASSATGVETQYF.

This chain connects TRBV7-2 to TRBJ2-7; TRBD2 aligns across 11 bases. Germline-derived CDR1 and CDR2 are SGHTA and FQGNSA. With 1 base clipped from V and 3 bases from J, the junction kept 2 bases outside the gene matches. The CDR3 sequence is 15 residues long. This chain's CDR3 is CASSLVTSGSYEQYF. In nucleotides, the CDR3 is TGTGCCAGCAGCTTAGTTACTAGCGGGAGCTACGAGCAGTACTTC.

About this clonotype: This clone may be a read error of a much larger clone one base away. CDR3 bases: TGTTCCAGCAGCGACAGGGGAGGTAACTATGGCTACACCTTC. Protein: CSSSDRGGNYGYTF. The V and J genes are TRBV11-2 and TRBJ1-2; the match to TRBD1 covers 8 bases. CDR1 is SGHAT and CDR2 is FQNNGV in the germline V gene. The CDR3 is 14 amino acids.

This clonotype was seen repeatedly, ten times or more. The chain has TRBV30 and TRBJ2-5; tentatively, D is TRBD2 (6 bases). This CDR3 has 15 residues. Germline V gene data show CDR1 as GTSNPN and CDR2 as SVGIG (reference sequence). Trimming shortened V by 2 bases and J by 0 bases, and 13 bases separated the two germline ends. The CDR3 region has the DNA TGTGCCTGGAGTACCGGGACTCAGCACCAAGAGACCCAGTACTTC. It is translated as CAWSTGTQHQETQYF.

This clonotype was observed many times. The CDR3 nucleotides are TGTGCCAGCAGCCACTCGGGGGCCTTCTACGAGCAGTACTTC. Amino acids: CASSHSGAFYEQYF. V and J are TRBV3-1 and TRBJ2-7; tentatively, D is TRBD1 or TRBD2 (6 bases each). The CDR3 loop spans 14 amino acids. Germline loops: CDR1 LGHDT, CDR2 YNNKEL (reference sequence). The V and J ends lost 3 bases and 3 bases respectively, with 12 bases between them.

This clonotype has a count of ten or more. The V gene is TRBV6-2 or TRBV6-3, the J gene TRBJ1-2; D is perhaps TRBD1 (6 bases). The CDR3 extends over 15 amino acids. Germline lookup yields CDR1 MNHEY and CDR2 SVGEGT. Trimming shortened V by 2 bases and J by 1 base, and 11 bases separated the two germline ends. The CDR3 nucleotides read TGTGCCAGCAGTTACGGGGGACAAGTTAACTATGGCTACACCTTC. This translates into CASSYGGQVNYGYTF.

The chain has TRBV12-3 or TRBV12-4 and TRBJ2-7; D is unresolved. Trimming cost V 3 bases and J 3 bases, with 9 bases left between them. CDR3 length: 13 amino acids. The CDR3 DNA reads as TGTGCCAGCAGTTTCGAATGGAACTACGAGCAGTACTTC. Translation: CASSFEWNYEQYF.

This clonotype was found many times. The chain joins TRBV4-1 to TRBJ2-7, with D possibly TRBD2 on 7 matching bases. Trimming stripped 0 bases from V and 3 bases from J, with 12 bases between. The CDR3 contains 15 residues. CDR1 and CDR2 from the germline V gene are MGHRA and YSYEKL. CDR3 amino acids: CASSQEGGRNYEQYF. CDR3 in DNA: TGCGCCAGCAGCCAAGAGGGGGGGCGAAACTACGAGCAGTACTTC.

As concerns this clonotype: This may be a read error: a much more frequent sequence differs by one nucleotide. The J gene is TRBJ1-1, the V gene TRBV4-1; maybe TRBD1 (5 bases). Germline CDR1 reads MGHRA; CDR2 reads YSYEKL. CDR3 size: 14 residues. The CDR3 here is CASSRFQGDTESFF. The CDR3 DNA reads TGCGCCAGCAGCCGCTTTCAGGGAGACACTGAATCTTTCTTT.

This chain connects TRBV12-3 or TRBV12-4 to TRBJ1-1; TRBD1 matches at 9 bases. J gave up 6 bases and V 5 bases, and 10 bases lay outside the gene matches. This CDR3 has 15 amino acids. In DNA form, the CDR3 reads TGTGCCAGCAGTGAACAGGGGGCCGGTGCCTCTGAAGCTTTCTTT. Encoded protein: CASSEQGAGASEAFF.

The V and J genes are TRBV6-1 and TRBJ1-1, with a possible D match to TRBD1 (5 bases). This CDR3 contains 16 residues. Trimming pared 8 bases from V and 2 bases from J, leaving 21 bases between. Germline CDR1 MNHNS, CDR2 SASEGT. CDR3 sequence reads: CASAPTGGAANTEAFF. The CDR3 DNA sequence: TGTGCCAGCGCACCTACCGGAGGGGCCGCCAACACTGAAGCTTTCTTT.

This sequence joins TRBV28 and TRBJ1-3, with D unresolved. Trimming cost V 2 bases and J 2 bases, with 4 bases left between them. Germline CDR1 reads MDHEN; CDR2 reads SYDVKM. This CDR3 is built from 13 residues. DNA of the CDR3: TGTGCCAGCAGTTTAGGCGCTGGAAACACCATATATTTT. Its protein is CASSLGAGNTIYF.

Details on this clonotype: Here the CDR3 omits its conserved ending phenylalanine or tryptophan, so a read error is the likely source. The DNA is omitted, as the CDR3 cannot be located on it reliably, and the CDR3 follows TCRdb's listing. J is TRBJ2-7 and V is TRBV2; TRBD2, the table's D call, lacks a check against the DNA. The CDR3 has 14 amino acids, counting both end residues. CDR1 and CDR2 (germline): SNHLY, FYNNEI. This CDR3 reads CASRGTSGAYEQCY.

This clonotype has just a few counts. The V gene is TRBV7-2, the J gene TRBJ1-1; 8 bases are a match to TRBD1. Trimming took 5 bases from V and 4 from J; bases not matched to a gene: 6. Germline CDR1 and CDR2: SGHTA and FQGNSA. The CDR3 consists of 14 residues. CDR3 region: CASSADREGTEAFF. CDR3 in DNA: TGTGCCAGCAGCGCGGACAGGGAGGGCACTGAAGCTTTCTTT.